A selection of T cell receptor beta chains follows, all from one sample in a study of blood T cell repertoires in COVID-19. Measured with immunoSEQ multiplex PCR; TCRdb has only the in-frame clones, and not every one. Among about 44,000 clones listed, about 86% were seen once. The source material was peripheral blood. The receptors shown here come from a human donor in a cohort sampled during active COVID-19. Each CDR3 is given with its conserved first and last residue. Fields, in order: V gene, J gene, D gene, clone size, CDR3 protein, CDR3 DNA. D genes are given only for firm matches. Clone size is not always given. Where it is, it says once, few, many or a class for expanded clones.

>TRBV27|TRBJ2-3|TRBD1|.
CASSTRGQSTDTQYF
TGTGCCAGCAGTACGAGGGGGCAGAGCACAGATACGCAGTATTTT
>TRBV6-1|TRBJ1-1|TRBD1|.
CASSEWDRETEAFF
TGTGCCAGCAGTGAGTGGGACAGGGAGACTGAAGCTTTCTTT
>TRBV28|TRBJ1-2|TRBD1|few
CATDRGHYGYTF
TGTGCCACCGACAGGGGGCACTATGGCTACACCTTC
>TRBV7-9|TRBJ2-7|TRBD1|.
CASRTGGKDYEQYF
TGTGCCAGCAGGACAGGGGGAAAAGACTACGAGCAGTACTTC
>TRBV5-1|TRBJ2-3|TRBD2|.
CASSINSGGGTDTQYF
TGCGCCAGCAGCATCAATAGCGGGGGGGGCACAGATACGCAGTATTTT
>TRBV28|TRBJ1-2|TRBD1|.
CASRPTGDYGYTF
TGTGCCAGCAGACCTACAGGGGACTATGGCTACACCTTC
>TRBV5-1|TRBJ2-1|TRBD2|.
CASTLAGVNEQFF
TGCGCCAGCACACTAGCGGGGGTGAATGAGCAGTTCTTC
>TRBV5-1|TRBJ2-1|TRBD1|.
CASSVGQVGNEQFF
TGCGCCAGCAGCGTGGGACAGGTGGGCAATGAGCAGTTCTTC
>TRBV3-1/TRBV3-2|TRBJ1-1|.|.
CASSHLRLGRGYTEAFF
TGTGCCAGCAGCCATCTACGGTTGGGGCGGGGGTACACTGAAGCTTTCTTT
>TRBV19|TRBJ1-5|.|.
CASRDKHQPQHF
TGTGCCAGTAGAGACAAGCATCAGCCCCAGCATTTT
>TRBV2|TRBJ1-4|TRBD1|.
CASSGQGATNEKLFF
TGTGCCAGCAGTGGACAGGGCGCAACTAATGAAAAACTGTTTTTT
>TRBV3-1/TRBV3-2|TRBJ2-5|TRBD1|.
CASSQYQGARGAQYF
TGTGCCAGCAGCCAATATCAGGGGGCGCGAGGGGCCCAGTACTTC
>TRBV5-1|TRBJ1-1|.|few
CASSQATDWTEAFF
TGCGCCAGCAGCCAAGCGACGGATTGGACTGAAGCTTTCTTT
>TRBV18|TRBJ1-6|TRBD1|.
CASSPVRGGSGDSPLHF
TGTGCCAGCTCACCAGTGAGAGGGGGCTCGGGAGATTCACCCCTCCACTTT
>TRBV9|TRBJ1-3|TRBD1|.
CASSTSGGAGNTIYF
TGTGCCAGCAGCACCTCAGGGGGCGCTGGAAACACCATATATTTT
>TRBV5-1|TRBJ2-5|.|.
CASSLNPGEYQETQYF
TGCGCCAGCAGCTTAAATCCGGGAGAGTACCAAGAGACCCAGTACTTC
>TRBV7-2|TRBJ1-4|TRBD1|.
CASSLGTGGSEKLFF
TGTGCCAGCAGCTTAGGGACAGGGGGCTCTGAAAAACTGTTTTTT
>TRBV14|TRBJ2-3|TRBD2|.
CASSQGLAGTDTQYF
TGTGCCAGCAGCCAAGGGCTAGCGGGGACAGATACGCAGTATTTT
>TRBV14|TRBJ2-1|TRBD2|.
CASSPEGRGPYNEQFF
TGTGCCAGCAGCCCCGAGGGGAGGGGCCCCTACAATGAGCAGTTCTTC
>TRBV5-1|TRBJ2-1|TRBD2|.
CASSLAPPGGDFYNEQFF
TGCGCCAGCAGCTTGGCCCCACCCGGGGGGGATTTCTACAATGAGCAGTTCTTC
>TRBV5-6|TRBJ1-4|.|.
CASSLLGLADEKLFF
TGTGCCAGCAGCTTGTTAGGGCTAGCGGATGAAAAACTGTTTTTT
>TRBV4-1|TRBJ1-2|.|.
CASSQDHNRAGYGYTF
TGCGCCAGCAGCCAAGATCATAATCGAGCTGGCTATGGCTACACCTTC
>TRBV2|TRBJ1-2|.|once
CASSEPVYYGYTF
TGTGCCAGCAGTGAACCCGTCTACTATGGCTACACCTTC
>TRBV2|TRBJ1-1|.|.
CASLRSSLNTEAFF
TGTGCCAGCTTGCGGTCCAGCCTGAACACTGAAGCTTTCTTT
>TRBV9|TRBJ2-1|.|.
CASSPREDSYNEQFF
TGTGCCAGCAGCCCGAGGGAAGACTCCTACAATGAGCAGTTCTTC
>TRBV19|TRBJ2-1|TRBD2|.
CASSIMAGVYNEQFF
TGTGCCAGTAGTATTATGGCGGGGGTGTACAATGAGCAGTTCTTC
>TRBV2|TRBJ2-2|TRBD1|.
CASTRDPGQGNTGELFF
TGTGCCAGCACCAGAGACCCGGGACAGGGGAACACCGGGGAGCTGTTTTTT
>TRBV5-1|TRBJ1-1|.|.
CASSPKTEMNTEAFF
TGCGCCAGCAGCCCAAAGACAGAGATGAACACTGAAGCTTTCTTT
>TRBV6-4|TRBJ2-1|TRBD2|.
CASSDSGGDNEQFF
TGTGCCAGCAGTGACTCCGGGGGGGACAATGAGCAGTTCTTC
>TRBV4-3|TRBJ2-3|.|.
CASSQAPWGVDTDTQYF
TGCGCCAGCAGCCAAGCCCCTTGGGGGGTGGACACAGATACGCAGTATTTT